The clone carrying this TCR beta chain was observed a few times. Its antigen is currently unknown. There are 14 residues in the CDR3. Trimming cost V 7 bases and J 8 bases, with 20 bases left between them. Germline V gene data show CDR1 as SNHLY and CDR2 as FYNNEI. This record belongs to a study of cytomegalovirus exposure and HLA in healthy donors. Study-level points and caveats: Most subjects had HLA-A and HLA-B alleles reportedly predicted accurately by TCR beta sequences. When a later analysis was performed, an Asian-associated ancestry cluster reportedly had fewer N-insertions than the approximately 700-donor mean. Association of a missense DCLRE1C variant with TCR beta V- and J-gene trimming was reported in a later analysis.

PCR involved 60 Vbeta and 13 Jbeta primers. Only in-frame clones appear in the TCRdb table, and some are missing; sequencing was by immunoSEQ multiplex PCR. The data hold 150,000 to 200,000 clones, with 60% to 85% observed a single time. The V gene is TRBV2, the J gene TRBJ1-2; TRBD1 is a possible D gene (5 bases). The sample was PBMCs. The sequence was collected from a female donor in good health and CMV-seronegative. The CDR3 sequence is CASTEQGRSDGYTF. The CDR3 DNA sequence: TGTGCCAGCACCGAGCAGGGAAGATCGGACGGCTACACCTTC.